The rows below give T cell receptor beta chains drawn from one sample of a study of blood T cell dynamics during melanoma immunotherapy. The assay was immunoSEQ multiplex PCR, and TCRdb's table has in-frame clones only and misses some. Of under 7,000 clones in the sample, nearly 95% were seen once. Sequencing used cell-free DNA from blood, obtained from a patient treated with checkpoint blockade. These receptors were obtained from a human donor with melanoma. Each CDR3 is given with its conserved first and last residue. A D gene is named only where the DNA matches it firmly. Expanded clones get a size class; other rows say once, few or many, or leave the size out.

V	length	J	D	size	CDR3	DNA
TRBV10-3	14	TRBJ1-4	.	.	CAISPGAQGEKLFF	TGTGCCATCAGCCCAGGGGCGCAGGGTGAAAAACTGTTTTTT
TRBV27	14	TRBJ1-2	.	once	CASSLLDSNYGYTF	TGTGCCAGCAGTTTATTGGACAGTAACTATGGCTACACCTTC
TRBV10-1	13	TRBJ1-5	.	.	CASSEPMAQPQHF	TGCGCCAGCAGTGAGCCCATGGCGCAGCCCCAGCATTTT
TRBV2	17	TRBJ2-7	TRBD2	.	CASSEWLAGAQSYEQYF	TGTGCCAGCAGTGAATGGCTAGCGGGAGCCCAATCCTACGAGCAGTACTTC
TRBV5-6	16	TRBJ2-5	TRBD1	.	CASSPGDRAPARAQYF	TGTGCCAGCAGCCCGGGGGACAGGGCGCCCGCAAGGGCCCAGTACTTC
TRBV6-6	13	TRBJ2-7	.	.	CASFNSGTYEQYF	TGTGCCAGCTTTAACAGCGGTACCTACGAGCAGTACTTC
TRBV18	14	TRBJ1-1	.	.	CASSPLRGYTEAFF	TGTGCCAGCTCACCACTCAGAGGGTACACTGAAGCTTTCTTT
TRBV30	17	TRBJ1-5	TRBD1	.	CAWNFGQVQISNQPQHF	TGTGCCTGGAACTTCGGACAGGTTCAAATTAGCAATCAGCCCCAGCATTTT
TRBV28	12	TRBJ1-2	.	few	CASSQGYYGYTF	TGTGCCAGCAGCCAGGGATACTATGGCTACACCTTC
TRBV2	22	TRBJ1-5	TRBD1	.	CASSEATGQGGLRPSRDQPQHF	TGTGCCAGCAGTGAAGCTACGGGACAGGGTGGGTTGCGCCCGTCCCGCGATCAGCCCCAGCATTTT
TRBV20-1	11	TRBJ2-1	.	.	CSARPYNEQFF	TGCAGTGCTAGACCCTACAATGAGCAGTTCTTC
TRBV19	15	TRBJ1-5	TRBD1	.	CASSIEGQGGQPQHF	TGTGCCAGTAGTATAGAGGGACAGGGAGGTCAGCCCCAGCATTTT
TRBV5-4	15	TRBJ1-4	.	.	CASSFYWDTNEKLFF	TGTGCCAGCAGCTTCTACTGGGACACGAATGAAAAACTGTTTTTT
TRBV7-9	17	TRBJ2-7	TRBD2	.	CASSIYRGLAGNYEQYF	TGTGCCAGCAGCATATATCGGGGACTAGCGGGAAACTACGAGCAGTACTTC
TRBV29-1	13	TRBJ2-7	TRBD1	.	CSVEGQGHYEQYF	TGCAGCGTTGAGGGACAGGGTCACTACGAGCAGTACTTC
TRBV14	15	TRBJ2-7	TRBD2	.	CASSQPGLAYYEQYF	TGTGCCAGCAGCCAACCGGGACTAGCATACTACGAGCAGTACTTC
TRBV10-3	14	TRBJ2-7	TRBD1	.	CANSRDRGEGEQYF	TGTGCCAACAGTAGGGACAGGGGAGAAGGCGAGCAGTACTTC
TRBV4-2	15	TRBJ2-1	.	.	CASSQDPGENNEQFF	TGTGCCAGCAGCCAAGACCCGGGAGAAAACAATGAGCAGTTCTTC
TRBV6-5	13	TRBJ1-2	.	once	CASTDALIHGYTF	TGTGCCAGCACCGACGCACTCATCCATGGCTACACCTTC
TRBV5-1	18	TRBJ2-3	.	.	CASSFRQGSDLSTDTQYF	TGCGCCAGCAGCTTCCGGCAGGGTAGTGATCTGAGCACAGATACGCAGTATTTT
TRBV28	16	TRBJ1-5	.	.	CASSPQGQDPNQPQHF	TGTGCCAGCAGTCCACAGGGCCAGGATCCCAATCAGCCCCAGCATTTT
TRBV7-9	14	TRBJ2-3	.	.	CASSFSVPTDTQYF	TGTGCCAGCAGCTTTTCGGTCCCCACAGATACGCAGTATTTT
TRBV19	16	TRBJ2-2	TRBD2	.	CASSLAGTTNTGELFF	TGTGCCAGTAGCTTGGCCGGGACTACAAACACCGGGGAGCTGTTTTTT
TRBV19	13	TRBJ2-3	.	once	CASSGLRTDTQYF	TGTGCCAGTTCCGGGCTCAGGACAGATACGCAGTATTTT
TRBV5-4	17	TRBJ2-3	TRBD2	.	CASSLKLSGSGADTQYF	TGTGCCAGCAGCCTAAAGCTTAGCGGGAGTGGGGCAGATACGCAGTATTTT
TRBV5-6	14	TRBJ2-7	.	.	CASSPMGLSYEQYF	TGTGCCAGCAGCCCCATGGGCCTATCCTACGAGCAGTACTTC
TRBV5-3	20	TRBJ2-2	TRBD1	.	CARSFKTGEWLEQDAGELFF	TGTGCCAGAAGCTTCAAGACAGGGGAGTGGCTGGAGCAAGATGCCGGGGAGCTGTTTTTT
TRBV29-1	12	TRBJ1-5	.	.	CSAQGSNQPQHF	TGCAGCGCACAGGGAAGCAATCAGCCCCAGCATTTT
TRBV19	14	TRBJ1-5	.	.	CASSIQGSNQPQHF	TGTGCCAGTAGTATACAAGGGAGCAATCAGCCCCAGCATTTT
TRBV6-4	16	TRBJ2-1	.	once	CASSASPGARRDEQFF	TGTGCCAGCAGCGCCTCACCCGGGGCGCGCCGGGATGAGCAGTTCTTC
TRBV2	15	TRBJ1-1	TRBD1	.	CATRGVRGGGTEAFF	TGTGCCACCAGGGGGGTCCGGGGTGGTGGCACTGAAGCTTTCTTT
TRBV19	14	TRBJ2-5	TRBD1	.	CASSPGQSQETQYF	TGTGCCAGTAGTCCGGGACAGTCCCAAGAGACCCAGTACTTC
TRBV30	15	TRBJ2-3	TRBD2	.	CAWTYSGRGPDTQYF	TGTGCCTGGACCTATAGCGGGAGAGGGCCAGATACGCAGTATTTT
TRBV29-1	18	TRBJ2-3	TRBD2	.	CSVEPGTSGSRSTDTQYF	TGCAGCGTTGAGCCCGGGACTAGCGGGAGCCGTAGCACAGATACGCAGTATTTT
TRBV15	13	TRBJ1-1	.	.	CATSRQQGSEAFF	TGTGCCACCAGCAGACAACAGGGCTCTGAAGCTTTCTTT
TRBV27	14	TRBJ1-2	.	.	CASSFSGGGYGYTF	TGTGCCAGCAGTTTCTCCGGGGGTGGCTATGGCTACACCTTC
TRBV9	15	TRBJ2-3	.	.	CASSVGGGATDTQYF	TGTGCCAGCAGCGTAGGTGGCGGGGCCACAGATACGCAGTATTTT
TRBV9	15	TRBJ1-3	.	.	CASSVGQGSGNTIYF	TGTGCCAGCAGCGTAGGGCAGGGCTCTGGAAACACCATATATTTT
TRBV19	15	TRBJ1-1	.	.	CASSPLGPANTEAFF	TGTGCCAGTAGTCCCCTCGGGCCAGCGAACACTGAAGCTTTCTTT
TRBV7-2	15	TRBJ2-1	.	.	CASSPGPDSYNEQFF	TGTGCCAGCAGTCCCGGACCCGACTCCTACAATGAGCAGTTCTTC
TRBV7-2	13	TRBJ2-7	.	.	CASRKAGFYEQYF	TGTGCCAGCAGGAAGGCTGGTTTCTACGAGCAGTACTTC